Below, 25 T cell receptor beta chains from the same sample are listed, as sequenced in a study of CD8+ T cells in alopecia areata. Described treatment: oral pan-JAK inhibitor, 5-10 mg twice daily. Following RNA extraction, reverse transcription yielded cDNA that acted as the sequencing template. Only in-frame clones appear in the TCRdb table, and some are missing; sequencing was by immunoSEQ multiplex PCR. The repertoire holds around 290,000 clones, roughly 60% seen once, with around 1.7% in the top ten. This material consisted of CD4+ T cells sorted from blood, taken at week 24, from a patient treated with tofacitinib. The receptor set was obtained from a human donor with alopecia areata.

The rearrangement joins TRBV5-6 to TRBJ2-5; 9 bases agree with TRBD2. The germline V gene encodes CDR1 SGHDT and CDR2 YYEEEE. The CDR3 is 14 residues long. V was clipped by 6 bases and J by 5 bases; unmatched bases: 8. The CDR3 nucleotides read TGTGCCAGCACCCCGGCGGGGGGGTACGAGACCCAGTACTTC. It codes for CASTPAGGYETQYF.

The V and J genes are TRBV6-5 and TRBJ2-3; 9 bases match TRBD2. Trimming cost V 6 bases and J 5 bases; bases outside gene matches: 3. The CDR3 runs 13 residues. CDR1 MNHEY and CDR2 SVGAGI come from the germline V gene. The CDR3 sequence: CASSRTSVDTQYF. The CDR3, as DNA: TGTGCCAGCAGCCGGACTAGCGTAGATACGCAGTATTTT.

This clone was observed a few times. This chain uses TRBV7-9 with TRBJ2-7; D may be TRBD1 (6 bases). Trimming shortened V by 5 bases and J by 5 bases, and 10 bases separated the two germline ends. CDR1 is SEHNR and CDR2 is FQNEAQ in the germline V gene (reference sequence). The CDR3 is 12 amino acids. CDR3 sequence reads: CASSDRNNEQYF. CDR3 nucleotide sequence: TGTGCCAGCAGCGACAGGAATAACGAGCAGTACTTC.

This clone was seen just once. The gene calls are TRBV19 and TRBJ2-5; 8 nucleotides agree with TRBD2. Per the germline V gene, CDR1 is LNHDA and CDR2 is SQIVND (reference sequence). This CDR3 spans 13 amino acids. The V segment lost 7 bases and the J segment 4 bases; nucleotides outside the gene matches: 5. This CDR3 reads CASNPGLGETQYF. The CDR3 DNA reads as TGTGCCAGTAACCCGGGACTAGGAGAGACCCAGTACTTC. Drawing the rest from reference TRBV19 and TRBJ2-5, the complete variable domain is DGGITQSPKYLFRKEGQNVTLSCEQNLNHDAMYWYRQDPGQGLRLIYYSQIVNDFQKGDIAEGYSVSREKKESFPLTVTSAQKNPTAFYLCASNPGLGETQYFGPGTRLLVL.

In DNA, the CDR3 is TGTGCCTGGAGTGTCCTTGCGCTTTCGAACACCGGGGAGCTGTTTTTT. This encodes CAWSVLALSNTGELFF. This chain links TRBV30 with TRBJ2-2; D is undetermined. There are 16 residues in the CDR3. Between the trimmed V and J ends, which lost 0 bases and 0 bases, there was a span of 11 bases. Germline CDR1 GTSNPN, CDR2 SVGIG (reference sequence).

The genes are TRBV29-1 and TRBJ1-2; 8 positions match TRBD1. This CDR3 spans 14 amino acids. Per the germline V gene, CDR1 is SQVTM and CDR2 is ANQGSEA. V lost 2 bases to trimming and J lost 4 bases; unmatched junction nucleotides: 6. The CDR3 nucleotides read TGCAGCGTTGAAAGGCAGGGGGCCTCCTATGGCTACACCTTC. It is translated as CSVERQGASYGYTF.

The V and J genes are TRBV30 and TRBJ2-2, with a weak D call TRBD1 (5 bases). V gave up 3 bases and J gave up 1 base, with 12 bases separating them. CDR3 length: 15 residues. The germline gives CDR1 GTSNPN, CDR2 SVGIG (reference sequence). This CDR3 is CAWRGKTGNTGELFF. Here the CDR3 DNA reads TGTGCCTGGAGGGGGAAAACAGGGAACACCGGGGAGCTGTTTTTT.

V usage is TRBV6-1 and J usage is TRBJ1-1; 7 nucleotides align to TRBD1. CDR3 length equals 13 residues. Trimming took 6 bases from V and 1 from J; bases not matched to a gene: 2. Per germline, CDR1 MNHNS and CDR2 SASEGT. The CDR3: CASSGDRNTEAFF. CDR3 sequence (DNA): TGTGCCAGCAGCGGGGACAGGAACACTGAAGCTTTCTTT.

The chain is built from TRBV5-1 and TRBJ2-5; D is tentatively TRBD1 or TRBD2 (5 bases each). The CDR3 loop spans 14 amino acids. Deletions cut 2 bases from V and 6 bases from J, with 14 bases between. Germline V CDR1 and CDR2: SGHRS, YFSETQ. In nucleotides, the CDR3 is TGCGCCAGCAGCTTACCCGAGGGGCGGCAGACCCAGTACTTC. As protein: CASSLPEGRQTQYF.

The chain has TRBV27 and TRBJ1-2; perhaps TRBD1 as D (6 bases). Trimming pared 5 bases from V and 8 bases from J, leaving 15 bases between. Germline V gives CDR1 MNHEY, CDR2 SMNVEV (reference sequence). CDR3 size: 13 residues. DNA of the CDR3: TGTGCCAGCAGTGCACAGGGTTACGGAGGCTACACCTTC. The encoded protein is CASSAQGYGGYTF.

This clone appeared a few times. The V and J genes are TRBV9 and TRBJ2-3, with D possibly called TRBD1 or TRBD2 (5 bases each). The length of the CDR3 is 18 residues. Germline assignment: CDR1 SGDLS and CDR2 YYNGEE. Trimming removed 0 bases from V and 0 bases from J, with 17 bases in between. The CDR3: CASSVAPFSGRSTDTQYF. The DNA of the CDR3 is TGTGCCAGCAGCGTAGCCCCGTTTTCGGGGCGGAGCACAGATACGCAGTATTTT.

This clone came up a few times. The V gene is TRBV25-1, the J gene TRBJ2-3, with D perhaps given as TRBD1 or TRBD2 (7 bases each). The CDR3 has 18 amino acids. CDR1 and CDR2 from the germline V gene are MGHDK and SYGVNS. V was shortened by 6 bases and J by 0 bases, with 22 bases between the two germline ends. The chain's CDR3 is CASRPPGAQGGSTDTQYF. The CDR3 DNA reads TGTGCCAGCAGACCTCCTGGGGCGCAGGGGGGGAGCACAGATACGCAGTATTTT.

V and J are TRBV25-1 and TRBJ2-7; D unclear. The CDR3 totals 10 residues. The germline V and J ends were trimmed by 8 bases and 2 bases, with 4 bases remaining between them. Germline V gene lookup returns CDR1 MGHDK and CDR2 SYGVNS. The CDR3 protein is CASWTYEQYF. The CDR3 DNA is TGTGCCAGCTGGACCTACGAGCAGTACTTC.

This rearrangement joins TRBV30 to TRBJ2-3; a weak D match, TRBD2 (6 bases). Trimming cost V 7 bases and J 1 base, with 15 bases left between them. The germline gives CDR1 GTSNPN, CDR2 SVGIG (reference sequence). The CDR3 loop spans 14 amino acids. The CDR3 loop is CAFFRLGGTDTQYF. The CDR3 bases are TGTGCCTTTTTCAGACTAGGGGGCACAGATACGCAGTATTTT.

This clone has only a few counts. This rearrangement joins TRBV6-5 to TRBJ2-5; D call uncertain. Germline V gene lookup returns CDR1 MNHEY and CDR2 SVGAGI. This CDR3 is built from 12 residues. V dropped 6 bases and J dropped 4 bases, with 9 bases sitting between them. CDR3 amino acids: CASRELGETQYF. CDR3 DNA: TGTGCCAGCAGGGAACTGGGAGAGACCCAGTACTTC.

Only one count was recorded for this clone. The chain is built from TRBV5-1 and TRBJ1-2; TRBD1 might be the D (6 bases). CDR1 is SGHRS, CDR2 YFSETQ, per germline. With 0 bases removed from V and 3 bases from J, the gap between germline ends came to 9 bases. The CDR3 extends over 14 amino acids. The CDR3 nucleotides are TGCGCCAGCAGCTTGGGGGACACTGACTATGGCTACACCTTC. Its translation: CASSLGDTDYGYTF. The variable domain in full, with the rest retrieved from reference TRBV5-1 and TRBJ1-2, is KAGVTQTPRYLIKTRGQQVTLSCSPISGHRSVSWYQQTPGQGLQFLFEYFSETQRNKGNFPGRFSGRQFSNSRSEMNVSTLELGDSALYLCASSLGDTDYGYTFGSGTRLTVV.

The chain uses TRBV6-1 and TRBJ2-3, with 9 bases identical to TRBD2. Germline trimming cut 9 bases from V and 4 bases from J; bases unmatched to any gene: 8. CDR1 and CDR2 (germline): MNHNS, SASEGT. The length of the CDR3 is 14 residues. The CDR3 nucleotides are TGTGCCAGTGCGGGGGGGCCTTTGGCAGATACGCAGTATTTT. Amino acid sequence: CASAGGPLADTQYF.

V usage is TRBV5-6 and J usage is TRBJ1-2; D call uncertain. Trimming shortened V by 5 bases and J by 5 bases, and 10 bases separated the two germline ends. Germline CDR1 and CDR2: SGHDT and YYEEEE. The CDR3 contains 12 residues. In DNA form, the CDR3 reads TGTGCCAGCAGGTTTGAGGAATATGGCTACACCTTC. It is translated as CASRFEEYGYTF.

This rearrangement joins TRBV14 to TRBJ2-1; D is tentatively TRBD1 or TRBD2 (5 bases each). This CDR3 spans 15 amino acids. Germline CDR1 and CDR2: SGHDN and FVKESK. V gave up 0 bases and J gave up 15 bases, with 21 bases separating them. CDR3 nucleotide sequence: TGTGCCAGCAGCCAAGATCGGGTGGGGACGGAGTCTCTGTTCTTC. Protein product: CASSQDRVGTESLFF.

This clone was recorded once. The chain combines TRBV7-8 with TRBJ1-5; tentative D call: TRBD1 (5 bases). Trimming took off 1 base at V and 6 bases at J, with 7 bases between the two ends. The CDR3 is 13 residues long. Germline V gene data show CDR1 as SGHVS and CDR2 as FQNEAQ. The CDR3 DNA follows: TGTGCCAGCAGCTTAGAGGGGATTCAGCCCCAGCATTTT. This translates into CASSLEGIQPQHF.

The rearrangement joins TRBV4-1 to TRBJ1-2, with a tentative D call TRBD1 (6 bases). V was pared by 0 bases and J by 5 bases, with 19 bases between. In germline, CDR1 is MGHRA, CDR2 YSYEKL. The CDR3 consists of 17 residues. The CDR3 nucleotides read TGCGCCAGCAGCCAAGATGCCGGTTTCCTTAGGGGGTATGGCTACACCTTC. Its protein product is CASSQDAGFLRGYGYTF.

The sample holds one count of this clone. In the same sample, other DNA sequences code for this CDR3. CDR3 sequence (DNA): TGTGCCAGCAGCTTGGACAGGGAGACCCAGTACTTC. Amino acids: CASSLDRETQYF. The chain recombines TRBV7-2 with TRBJ2-5; TRBD1 aligns across 7 bases. J gave up 5 bases and V 3 bases, and 0 bases lay outside the gene matches. CDR3 length equals 12 residues. Germline V CDR1 and CDR2: SGHTA, FQGNSA.

The table lists this clone with a few counts. The V call is TRBV13, the J call TRBJ2-7; no clear D. This CDR3 is built from 15 residues. V shed 1 base and J shed 0 bases, with 10 bases lying between them. Germline V gives CDR1 PRHDT, CDR2 FYEKMQ (reference sequence). CDR3 coding DNA: TGTGCCAGCAGCTTAGTTGTGACATCCTCCTACGAGCAGTACTTC. Its protein product is CASSLVVTSSYEQYF.

This clone was counted once. The chain combines TRBV2 with TRBJ2-7, with 8 bases fitting TRBD1. V gave up 8 bases and J gave up 7 bases; unmatched junction bases: 7. Germline V gives CDR1 SNHLY, CDR2 FYNNEI. This CDR3 comprises 12 residues. The chain's CDR3 is CASGGQGGEQYF. CDR3 nucleotides: TGTGCCAGCGGCGGACAGGGAGGTGAGCAGTACTTC.

The V gene is TRBV30, the J gene TRBJ1-1; TRBD1 matches 7 bases. Germline CDR1 is GTSNPN and CDR2 is SVGIG (reference sequence). The CDR3 length is 15 residues. The trim removed 7 bases at V and 0 bases at J, leaving 11 bases unmatched. The CDR3 DNA is TGTGCCTTGACCTGGACAGGCCTTATGAACACTGAAGCTTTCTTT. Translated, it gives CALTWTGLMNTEAFF.